This T cell receptor (beta chain) was profiled in a study of cytomegalovirus exposure and HLA in healthy donors. Study observations and caveats: Judged likely to be a sequencing artifact was a cluster of highly shared sequence variants. V- and J-gene trimming in TCR beta was tied to a missense DCLRE1C variant by an analysis performed later. CMV serostatus was the sole immune exposure information available.

About this clone: Its antigen remains unknown.

With 60 Vbeta and 13 Jbeta primers, the PCR was carried out. As originally analysed: The authors later counted tens of millions of unique TCR beta chains, roughly 11 million of them shared. Some clones are missing from TCRdb's copy, which holds only in-frame ones; the method was immunoSEQ multiplex PCR. D and trimming were read from the DNA, whereas the V and J calls and clone size are those reported in that table. The sample comprises 120,000 to 150,000 clones, about 75% of which are singletons, and about 0.66% rests with the top ten. Trimming shortened V by 0 bases and J by 7 bases, and 13 bases separated the two germline ends. Germline lookup yields CDR1 MNHEY and CDR2 SVGAGI. There are 16 residues in the CDR3.

Material for sequencing was PBMCs. J is TRBJ1-6 and V is TRBV6-5, with D possibly TRBD1 on 6 matching bases. The origin of this receptor is a male donor in good health and CMV-seronegative. The CDR3 is CASSYSTGQSNSPLHF. The CDR3 coding sequence is TGTGCCAGCAGTTACTCGACTGGACAGTCAAATTCACCCCTCCACTTT.